Following are 25 T cell receptor beta chains from one sample sequenced in a study of vaccination effects on CD4 cells after COVID-19. No cognate antigen is known for these TCRs. Sequenced by immunoSEQ multiplex PCR; TCRdb stores in-frame clones only, minus some. The sample contains more than 35,000 clones, roughly 66% of which appear only once. Viral peptide pools were used in the ViraFEST assay to expand antigen-specific CD4+ T cells, and sequencing came afterward. Having been cultured for 9 to 11 days, the cells underwent CD4+ T cell isolation. Testing of the vaccine recipients showed negative nucleocapsid antibodies and no prior SARS-CoV-2 infection. Sequencing used CD4+ T cells from PBMCs cultured with HCoV-OC43 spike peptides, obtained before COVID-19 vaccination. Subset described: HCoV-OC43 spike overlapping peptide pool stimulation. All receptors derive from a human donor who received a COVID-19 vaccine.

The chain recombines TRBV6-5 with TRBJ2-7; the match to TRBD1 covers 7 bases. Germline assignment: CDR1 MNHEY and CDR2 SVGAGI. The CDR3 covers 14 residues. V was pared by 6 bases and J by 0 bases, with 5 bases of the junction left unmatched. CDR3 DNA sequence: TGTGCCAGCAGGAAACAGGGGTCCTCCTACGAGCAGTACTTC. Amino acid sequence: CASRKQGSSYEQYF.

The rearrangement uses TRBV9 and TRBJ2-1; TRBD2 agrees at 13 bases. Germline lookup yields CDR1 SGDLS and CDR2 YYNGEE. J was trimmed by 8 bases and V by 2 bases; bases with no gene match: 4. CDR3 length: 15 residues. CDR3 protein: CASSVGTSGVYEQFF. The CDR3 DNA reads as TGTGCCAGCAGCGTCGGGACTAGCGGGGTTTATGAGCAGTTCTTC.

This chain's CDR3 is CASSQDVSGGAREQYF. For the CDR3, the DNA is TGCGCCAGCAGCCAAGATGTTAGCGGGGGGGCCCGGGAGCAGTACTTC. The chain links TRBV4-1 to TRBJ2-7; 11 bases agree with TRBD2. Germline V gene sequence: CDR1 MGHRA, CDR2 YSYEKL. There are 16 residues in the CDR3. Losses at the gene ends were 0 bases for V and 7 bases for J; bases not matched to a gene: 8.

This clone was seen only a few times. The V and J genes are TRBV11-2 and TRBJ2-7; 8 bases align to TRBD2. The ends lost 4 bases at V and 8 bases at J; junction bases unmatched: 19. This CDR3 contains 17 residues. Germline V gives CDR1 SGHAT, CDR2 FQNNGV. This CDR3 reads CASSSRGGLAAINQQYF. CDR3 DNA sequence: TGTGCCAGCAGCTCCCGGGGAGGACTAGCAGCAATCAACCAGCAGTACTTC. Complete variable domain (other parts from reference TRBV11-2 and TRBJ2-7): EAGVAQSPRYKIIEKRQSVAFWCNPISGHATLYWYQQILGQGPKLLIQFQNNGVVDDSQLPKDRFSAERLKGVDSTLKIQPAKLEDSAVYLCASSSRGGLAAINQQYFGPGTRLTVT.

The V call is TRBV6-2 or TRBV6-3, the J call TRBJ2-2, with D perhaps matching TRBD1 (8 bases). The germline gives CDR1 MNHEY, CDR2 SVGEGT. The V gene lost 2 bases and the J gene lost 3 bases, with 16 bases spanning the gap. CDR3 length: 17 residues. Here the CDR3 reads CASSYLYRGGYTGELFF. DNA for the CDR3: TGTGCCAGCAGTTACCTTTACAGGGGGGGATACACCGGGGAGCTGTTTTTT.

V and J are TRBV19 and TRBJ1-5; D is perhaps TRBD1 (5 bases). Trimming shortened V by 6 bases and J by 4 bases, and 13 bases separated the two germline ends. Looked up from germline, CDR1 is LNHDA and CDR2 is SQIVND (reference sequence). CDR3 length: 14 residues. The CDR3 DNA is TGTGCCAGTAGCGGGACGGGGGGTAATCAGCCCCAGCATTTT. Amino acids: CASSGTGGNQPQHF.

The genes are TRBV2 and TRBJ2-3; D gene uncertain. V lost 1 base and J lost 2, with 7 bases in between. The germline V gene has CDR1 SNHLY and CDR2 FYNNEI. There are 14 residues in the CDR3. CDR3 coding DNA: TGTGCCAGCAGTGAAGGTCTGCTCACAGATACGCAGTATTTT. Protein sequence: CASSEGLLTDTQYF.

The CDR3 DNA sequence: TGTGCCAGCAATAATTGGGCTCTCCCCACTGAAGCTTTCTTT. Residues: CASNNWALPTEAFF. The V gene is TRBV6-5, the J gene TRBJ1-1; D remains ambiguous. The germline gives CDR1 MNHEY, CDR2 SVGAGI. CDR3 length: 14 amino acids. The V and J ends lost 7 bases and 4 bases respectively, with 16 bases between them.

This chain's CDR3 is CASSWGGQGYTF. DNA of the CDR3: TGTGCCAGCAGCTGGGGAGGTCAAGGCTACACCTTC. The rearrangement uses TRBV7-2 and TRBJ1-2; D remains unclear. The CDR3 contains 12 residues. Trimming cost V 4 bases and J 8 bases, with 11 bases left between them. CDR1 SGHTA and CDR2 FQGNSA come from the germline V gene.

The V and J genes are TRBV7-2 and TRBJ2-5; 7 bases align to TRBD1. CDR1 is SGHTA and CDR2 is FQGNSA in the germline V gene. The J segment lost 4 bases and the V segment lost 0 bases, leaving 5 bases of the junction unmatched. The CDR3 is made up of 15 amino acids. In nucleotides, the CDR3 is TGTGCCAGCAGCTTAGCCGACAGGGTTATAGAGACCCAGTACTTC. Its translation: CASSLADRVIETQYF.

V usage is TRBV21-1 and J usage is TRBJ1-5; TRBD1, as called in the table, went unchecked against the DNA. TRBV21-1 is described as a pseudogene. The length of the CDR3 is 14 residues. Here the CDR3 reads CAGGDRGSNQPQHF. CDR3 bases: TGTGCCGGGGGGGACAGGGGTAGCAATCAGCCCCAGCATTTT.

This clone has just a few counts. V is TRBV6-4 and J is TRBJ2-1; 10 bases fit TRBD2. Looked up from germline, CDR1 is MRHNA and CDR2 is SNTAGT. This CDR3 region has 16 residues. The ends lost 4 bases at V and 3 bases at J; junction bases unmatched: 6. The CDR3 sequence is CASSVRTSGDYNEQFF. For the CDR3, the DNA is TGTGCCAGCAGTGTCCGGACTAGCGGTGACTACAATGAGCAGTTCTTC.

This clone was detected only a few times. The chain has TRBV5-1 and TRBJ1-1; D gene ambiguous. The germline V gene encodes CDR1 SGHRS and CDR2 YFSETQ. CDR3 length: 16 amino acids. The V gene lost 0 bases and the J gene lost 1 base, with 13 bases spanning the gap. CDR3 in amino acids: CASSLGQAPGNTEAFF. The CDR3 bases are TGCGCCAGCAGCTTGGGTCAGGCCCCTGGGAACACTGAAGCTTTCTTT. Combining the CDR3 with reference TRBV5-1 and TRBJ1-1 gives the whole variable domain KAGVTQTPRYLIKTRGQQVTLSCSPISGHRSVSWYQQTPGQGLQFLFEYFSETQRNKGNFPGRFSGRQFSNSRSEMNVSTLELGDSALYLCASSLGQAPGNTEAFFGQGTRLTVV.

The CDR3 is CATRRGRKTSGRLTSYNEQFF. The CDR3, as DNA: TGCGCCACCCGAAGGGGGCGAAAGACTAGCGGGAGGTTAACCTCCTACAATGAGCAGTTCTTC. V and J are TRBV10-2 and TRBJ2-1, with 13 bases that match TRBD2. Germline loops: CDR1 WSHSY, CDR2 SAAADI. The length of the CDR3 is 21 residues. V lost 10 bases, J lost 0 bases, and 21 bases stayed unmatched.

This clone showed up just once. This chain uses TRBV11-2 with TRBJ2-7; D unresolved. The CDR3 runs to 14 residues. Trimming took off 5 bases at V and 4 bases at J, with 15 bases between the two ends. Germline assignment: CDR1 SGHAT and CDR2 FQNNGV. CDR3 in amino acids: CASSGGRYRYEQYF. For the CDR3, the DNA is TGTGCCAGCAGCGGCGGACGGTACCGATACGAGCAGTACTTC. The full variable domain, rest sourced from reference TRBV11-2 and TRBJ2-7, is EAGVAQSPRYKIIEKRQSVAFWCNPISGHATLYWYQQILGQGPKLLIQFQNNGVVDDSQLPKDRFSAERLKGVDSTLKIQPAKLEDSAVYLCASSGGRYRYEQYFGPGTRLTVT.

J is TRBJ2-7 and V is TRBV7-2, with 15 bases lining up with TRBD2. This CDR3 spans 15 amino acids. Germline trimming cut 4 bases from V and 5 bases from J; bases unmatched to any gene: 3. Germline V gene lookup returns CDR1 SGHTA and CDR2 FQGNSA. CDR3 region: CASSWTSGRANEQYF. The CDR3 bases are TGTGCCAGCAGCTGGACTAGCGGGAGGGCGAACGAGCAGTACTTC. Full variable domain (remainder filled in from reference TRBV7-2 and TRBJ2-7): GAGVSQSPSNKVTEKGKDVELRCDPISGHTALYWYRQSLGQGLEFLIYFQGNSAPDKSGLPSDRFSAERTGGSVSTLTIQRTQQEDSAVYLCASSWTSGRANEQYFGPGTRLTVT.

V is TRBV10-2 and J is TRBJ2-7, with D possibly called TRBD1 or TRBD2 (5 bases each). This CDR3 contains 14 residues. CDR1 is WSHSY, CDR2 SAAADI, per germline. Deletions cut 7 bases from V and 0 bases from J, with 13 bases between. The DNA for the CDR3 is TGCGCCAGCACCCGGGACGTAGCCTCCTACGAGCAGTACTTC. This codes for CASTRDVASYEQYF.

Of note for this clone: This CDR3 fails to terminate in the conserved phenylalanine or tryptophan, so it likely reflects a read error. The DNA is omitted, as the CDR3 cannot be located on it reliably, and the CDR3 follows TCRdb's listing. This chain joins TRBV13 and TRBJ2-3; no DNA check was done on the table's D call, TRBD2. Per the germline V gene, CDR1 is PRHDT and CDR2 is FYEKMQ (reference sequence). Counting both end residues, the CDR3 totals 13 amino acids. CDR3 in amino acids: CASSLGQRRPPDA.

This clone occurred a few times. This chain joins TRBV2 and TRBJ1-6; TRBD1 might be the D (6 bases). Trimming took off 2 bases at V and 11 bases at J, with 13 bases between the two ends. Per germline, CDR1 SNHLY and CDR2 FYNNEI. The CDR3 runs 14 residues. CDR3 sequence reads: CASSETTGRAPLHF. CDR3 DNA sequence: TGTGCCAGCAGTGAAACTACAGGGCGGGCACCCCTCCACTTT.

This chain links TRBV11-2 with TRBJ2-3, with 7 bases matching TRBD1. Germline CDR1 and CDR2: SGHAT and FQNNGV. This CDR3 has 15 amino acids. J was trimmed by 4 bases and V by 5 bases; bases with no gene match: 9. Written as DNA, the CDR3 is TGTGCCAGCAGCCTACCGACAGGGTGGGCAGATACGCAGTATTTT. It is translated as CASSLPTGWADTQYF.

J is TRBJ2-3 and V is TRBV15; D is perhaps TRBD1 (6 bases). The germline V and J ends were trimmed by 3 bases and 0 bases, with 13 bases remaining between them. The length of the CDR3 is 16 residues. Germline CDR1 LNHNV, CDR2 YYDKDF (reference sequence). In DNA form, the CDR3 reads TGTGCCACCAGCAGTGCGACAGGACCTAGCACAGATACGCAGTATTTT. Translation: CATSSATGPSTDTQYF.

The chain carries TRBV27 and TRBJ1-3, with D unclear. Trimming cost V 6 bases and J 4 bases, with 13 bases left between them. CDR1 MNHEY and CDR2 SMNVEV come from the germline V gene (reference sequence). CDR3 size: 14 residues. In DNA, the CDR3 is TGTGCCAGCAGCCCCGGTAACGCAGGAAACACCATATATTTT. This encodes CASSPGNAGNTIYF.

This clone rates as medium-sized. The limits of the CDR3 on the DNA are not certain, so only TCRdb's listed CDR3 is given. The gene calls are TRBV21-1 and TRBJ1-2; the DNA was not compared with TRBD1, the D call given in the table. TRBV21-1 is classified as a pseudogene. With termini counted, the CDR3 has 22 amino acids. CDR3 region: CASSNYVAGGITLQIPNYGYTF.

This clone was picked up one time. The CDR3: CASREMGTLDDEQYF. In DNA form, the CDR3 reads TGTGCCAGCAGGGAAATGGGCACGTTAGACGACGAGCAGTACTTC. This chain joins TRBV7-9 and TRBJ2-7; D remains unclear. This CDR3 has 15 residues. V was shortened by 6 bases and J by 5 bases, with 20 bases between the two germline ends. CDR1 is SEHNR, CDR2 FQNEAQ, per germline (reference sequence).

This clone was counted a few times. The chain recombines TRBV3-1 (or the pseudogene TRBV3-2) with TRBJ1-5, with D unclear. CDR1 is LGHDT, CDR2 YNNKEL, per germline (reference sequence). V gave up 0 bases and J gave up 3 bases, with 6 bases separating them. CDR3 length: 14 amino acids. CDR3 DNA sequence: TGTGCCAGCAGCCAAGACAGCGTCAATCAGCCCCAGCATTTT. Translating gives CASSQDSVNQPQHF.